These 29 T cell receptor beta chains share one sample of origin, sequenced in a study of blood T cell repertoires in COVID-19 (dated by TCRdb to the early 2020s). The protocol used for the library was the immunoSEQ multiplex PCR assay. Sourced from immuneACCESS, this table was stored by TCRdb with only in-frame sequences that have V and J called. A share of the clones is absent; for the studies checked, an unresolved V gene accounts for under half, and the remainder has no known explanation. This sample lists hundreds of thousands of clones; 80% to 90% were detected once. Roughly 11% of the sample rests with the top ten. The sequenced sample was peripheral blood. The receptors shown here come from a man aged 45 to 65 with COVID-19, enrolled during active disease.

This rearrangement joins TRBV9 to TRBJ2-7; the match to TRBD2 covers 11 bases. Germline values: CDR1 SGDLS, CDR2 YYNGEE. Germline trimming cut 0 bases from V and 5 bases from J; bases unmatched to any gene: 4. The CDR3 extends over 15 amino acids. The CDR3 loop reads CASSVGPSGRHEQYF. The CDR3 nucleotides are TGTGCCAGCAGCGTAGGTCCTAGCGGGAGGCACGAGCAGTACTTC.

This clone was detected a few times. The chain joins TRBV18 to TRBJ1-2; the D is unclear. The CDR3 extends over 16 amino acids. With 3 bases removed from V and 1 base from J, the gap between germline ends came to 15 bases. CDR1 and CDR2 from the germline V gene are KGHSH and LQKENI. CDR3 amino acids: CASSPNAGGVNYGYTF. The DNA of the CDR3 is TGTGCCAGCTCACCGAACGCCGGCGGGGTTAACTATGGCTACACCTTC.

The CDR3 reads CASSLVRERYSNQPQHF. The CDR3 nucleotides are TGTGCCAGCAGCTTAGTCCGAGAGAGGTATAGCAATCAGCCCCAGCATTTT. The V gene is TRBV11-2, the J gene TRBJ1-5; D remains ambiguous. In germline, CDR1 is SGHAT, CDR2 FQNNGV. V dropped 1 base and J dropped 0 bases, with 13 bases sitting between them. The CDR3 extends over 17 amino acids. Supplemented by reference TRBV11-2 and TRBJ1-5, the full variable domain reads EAGVAQSPRYKIIEKRQSVAFWCNPISGHATLYWYQQILGQGPKLLIQFQNNGVVDDSQLPKDRFSAERLKGVDSTLKIQPAKLEDSAVYLCASSLVRERYSNQPQHFGDGTRLSIL.

CDR3: CASSLVGGTDTQYF. Here the CDR3 DNA reads TGTGCCAGCAGTCTAGTGGGAGGCACAGATACGCAGTATTTT. The rearrangement links TRBV27 to TRBJ2-3; D may be TRBD2 (5 bases). V was shortened by 5 bases and J by 1 base, with 10 bases between the two germline ends. The CDR3 runs to 14 residues. Germline CDR1 is MNHEY and CDR2 is SMNVEV (reference sequence).

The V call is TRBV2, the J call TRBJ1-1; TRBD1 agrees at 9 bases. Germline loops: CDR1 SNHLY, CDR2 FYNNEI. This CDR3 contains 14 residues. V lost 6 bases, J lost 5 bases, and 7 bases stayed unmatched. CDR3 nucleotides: TGTGCCAGCAGAGGGGGACAGGGCTGGACTGAAGCTTTCTTT. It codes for CASRGGQGWTEAFF. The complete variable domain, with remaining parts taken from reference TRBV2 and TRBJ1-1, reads EPEVTQTPSHQVTQMGQEVILRCVPISNHLYFYWYRQILGQKVEFLVSFYNNEISEKSEIFDDQFSVERPDGSNFTLKIRSTKLEDSAMYFCASRGGQGWTEAFFGQGTRLTVV.

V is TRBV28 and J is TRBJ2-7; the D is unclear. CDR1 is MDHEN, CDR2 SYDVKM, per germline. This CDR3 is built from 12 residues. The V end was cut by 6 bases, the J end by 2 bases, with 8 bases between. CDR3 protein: CASSSRPYEQYF. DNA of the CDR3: TGTGCCAGCAGCAGTCGCCCCTACGAGCAGTACTTC.

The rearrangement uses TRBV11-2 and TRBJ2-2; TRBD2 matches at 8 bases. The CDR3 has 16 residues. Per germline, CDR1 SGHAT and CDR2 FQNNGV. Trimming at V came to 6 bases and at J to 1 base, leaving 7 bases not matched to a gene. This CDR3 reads CASSSAGAMNTGELFF. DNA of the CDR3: TGTGCCAGCAGTTCAGCGGGAGCCATGAACACCGGGGAGCTGTTTTTT.

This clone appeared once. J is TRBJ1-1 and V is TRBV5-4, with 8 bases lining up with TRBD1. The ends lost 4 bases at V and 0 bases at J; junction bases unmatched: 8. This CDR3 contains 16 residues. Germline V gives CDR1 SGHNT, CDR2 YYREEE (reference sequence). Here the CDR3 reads CASSPTWTGLNTEAFF. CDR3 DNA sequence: TGTGCCAGCAGCCCGACATGGACAGGGCTGAACACTGAAGCTTTCTTT.

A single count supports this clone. The CDR3 protein is CSVRDTGMNEQFF. The CDR3 nucleotides read TGCAGCGTCCGGGACACTGGGATGAATGAGCAGTTCTTC. J is TRBJ2-1 and V is TRBV29-1; TRBD1 is a possible D gene (6 bases). The CDR3 covers 13 residues. Trimming left V 6 bases short and J 7 bases short, with 16 bases between. Germline V gene data show CDR1 as SQVTM and CDR2 as ANQGSEA.

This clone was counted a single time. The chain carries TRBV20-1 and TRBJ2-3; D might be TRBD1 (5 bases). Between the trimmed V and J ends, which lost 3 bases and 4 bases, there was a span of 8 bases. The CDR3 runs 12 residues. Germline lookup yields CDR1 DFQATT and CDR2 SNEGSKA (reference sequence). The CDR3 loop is CSASQGADTQYF. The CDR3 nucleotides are TGCAGTGCTAGTCAGGGCGCAGATACGCAGTATTTT.

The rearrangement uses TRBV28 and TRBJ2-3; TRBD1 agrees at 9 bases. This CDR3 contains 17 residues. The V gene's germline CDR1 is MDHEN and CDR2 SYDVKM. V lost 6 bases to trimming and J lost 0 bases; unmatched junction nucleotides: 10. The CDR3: CASSGTTGGLSTDTQYF. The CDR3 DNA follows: TGTGCCAGCAGCGGGACTACAGGGGGCCTTAGCACAGATACGCAGTATTTT.

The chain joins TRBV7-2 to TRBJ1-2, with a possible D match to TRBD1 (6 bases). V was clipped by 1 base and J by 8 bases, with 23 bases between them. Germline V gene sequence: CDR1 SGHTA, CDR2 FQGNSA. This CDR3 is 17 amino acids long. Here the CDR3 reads CASSLGLQGPLVRGYTF. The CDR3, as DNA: TGTGCCAGCAGCTTAGGGTTACAGGGCCCGCTTGTTAGGGGCTACACCTTC.

The CDR3 sequence is CASSFGTSGTSSSYEQYF. As DNA, the CDR3 is TGTGCCAGCAGCTTCGGGACTAGCGGGACCAGTAGCTCCTACGAGCAGTACTTC. The V call is TRBV7-9, the J call TRBJ2-7, with 13 bases aligning to TRBD2. CDR1 is SEHNR and CDR2 is FQNEAQ in the germline V gene (reference sequence). J was trimmed by 0 bases and V by 3 bases; bases with no gene match: 8. The CDR3 contains 18 residues.

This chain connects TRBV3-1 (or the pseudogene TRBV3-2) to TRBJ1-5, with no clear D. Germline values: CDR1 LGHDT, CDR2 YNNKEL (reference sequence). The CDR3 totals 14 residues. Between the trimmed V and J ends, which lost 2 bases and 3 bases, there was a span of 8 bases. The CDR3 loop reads CASSQTDFNQPQHF. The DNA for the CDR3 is TGTGCCAGCAGCCAAACAGATTTCAATCAGCCCCAGCATTTT.

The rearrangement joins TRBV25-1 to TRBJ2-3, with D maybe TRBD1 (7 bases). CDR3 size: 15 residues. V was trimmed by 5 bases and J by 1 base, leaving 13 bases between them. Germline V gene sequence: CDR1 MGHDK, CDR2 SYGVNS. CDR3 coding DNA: TGTGCCAGCAGTCCTGACAGGGAGGGCACAGATACGCAGTATTTT. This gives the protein CASSPDREGTDTQYF.

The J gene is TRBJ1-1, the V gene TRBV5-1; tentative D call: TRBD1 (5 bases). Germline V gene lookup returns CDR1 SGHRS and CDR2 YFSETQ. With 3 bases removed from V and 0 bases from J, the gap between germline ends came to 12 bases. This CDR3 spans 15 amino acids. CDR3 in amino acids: CASSSEGRVNTEAFF. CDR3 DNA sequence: TGCGCCAGCAGCTCGGAGGGGAGGGTGAACACTGAAGCTTTCTTT.

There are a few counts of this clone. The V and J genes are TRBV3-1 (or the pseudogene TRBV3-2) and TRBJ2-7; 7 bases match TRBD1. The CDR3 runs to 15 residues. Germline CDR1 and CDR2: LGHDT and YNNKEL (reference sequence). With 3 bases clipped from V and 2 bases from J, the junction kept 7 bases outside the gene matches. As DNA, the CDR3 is TGTGCCAGCAGCCAGGTCGGGACAGACCCCTACGAGCAGTACTTC. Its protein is CASSQVGTDPYEQYF.

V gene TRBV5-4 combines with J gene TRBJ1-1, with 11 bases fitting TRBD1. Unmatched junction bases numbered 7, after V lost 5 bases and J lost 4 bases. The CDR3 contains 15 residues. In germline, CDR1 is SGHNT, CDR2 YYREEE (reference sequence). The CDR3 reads CASRPDRGLFTEAFF. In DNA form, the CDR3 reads TGTGCCAGCAGACCGGACAGGGGGCTGTTCACTGAAGCTTTCTTT.

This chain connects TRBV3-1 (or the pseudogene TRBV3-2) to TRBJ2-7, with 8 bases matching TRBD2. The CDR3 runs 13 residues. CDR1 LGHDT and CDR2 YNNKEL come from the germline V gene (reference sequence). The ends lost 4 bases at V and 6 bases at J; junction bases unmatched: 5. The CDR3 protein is CASSRGLAGEQYF. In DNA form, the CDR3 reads TGTGCCAGCAGCCGTGGACTAGCCGGCGAGCAGTACTTC.

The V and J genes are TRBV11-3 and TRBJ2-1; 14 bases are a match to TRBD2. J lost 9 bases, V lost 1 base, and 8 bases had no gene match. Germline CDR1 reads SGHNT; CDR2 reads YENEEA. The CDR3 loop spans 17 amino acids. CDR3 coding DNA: TGTGCCAGCAGCTTAGGGACTAGCGGGGGGCCATTATTTGAGCAGTTCTTC. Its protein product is CASSLGTSGGPLFEQFF. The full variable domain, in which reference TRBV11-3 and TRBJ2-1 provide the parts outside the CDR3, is EAGVVQSPRYKIIEKKQPVAFWCNPISGHNTLYWYLQNLGQGPELLIRYENEEAVDDSQLPKDRFSAERLKGVDSTLKIQPAELGDSAVYLCASSLGTSGGPLFEQFFGPGTRLTVL.

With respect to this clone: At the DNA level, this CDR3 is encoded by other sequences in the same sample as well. The CDR3 region has the DNA TGTGCCAGCAGTTACGGGAGGGGGGCTGGAAACACCATATATTTT. Amino acid sequence: CASSYGRGAGNTIYF. V usage is TRBV6-5 and J usage is TRBJ1-3; D perhaps matches TRBD1 (6 bases). The CDR3 covers 15 residues. V was cut by 2 bases and J by 2 bases, with 10 bases left in between. The germline CDR1 and CDR2 sequences are MNHEY and SVGAGI.

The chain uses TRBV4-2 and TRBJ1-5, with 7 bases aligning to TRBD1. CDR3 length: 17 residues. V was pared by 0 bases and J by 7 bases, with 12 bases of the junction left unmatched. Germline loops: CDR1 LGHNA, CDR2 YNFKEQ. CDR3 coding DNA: TGTGCCAGCAGCCAAGAAACCGGAAGACAGGGCAGGCAGCCCCAGCATTTT. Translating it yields CASSQETGRQGRQPQHF.

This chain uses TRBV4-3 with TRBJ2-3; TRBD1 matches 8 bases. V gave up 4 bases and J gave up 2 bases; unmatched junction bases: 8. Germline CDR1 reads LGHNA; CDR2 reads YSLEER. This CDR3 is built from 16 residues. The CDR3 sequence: CASSPMGDRITDTQYF. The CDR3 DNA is TGCGCCAGCAGCCCCATGGGGGACAGGATCACAGATACGCAGTATTTT.

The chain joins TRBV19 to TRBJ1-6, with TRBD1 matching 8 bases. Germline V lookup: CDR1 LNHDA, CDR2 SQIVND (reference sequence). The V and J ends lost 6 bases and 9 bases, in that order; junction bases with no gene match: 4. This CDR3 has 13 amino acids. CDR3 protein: CASSRDRISPLHF. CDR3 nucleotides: TGTGCCAGTAGCCGGGACAGGATTTCACCCCTCCACTTT.

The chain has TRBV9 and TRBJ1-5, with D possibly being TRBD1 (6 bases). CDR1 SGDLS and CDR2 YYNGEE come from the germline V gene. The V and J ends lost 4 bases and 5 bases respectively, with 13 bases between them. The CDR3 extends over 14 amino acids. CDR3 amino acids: CASSKGGLDQPQHF. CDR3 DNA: TGTGCCAGCAGCAAGGGGGGGCTCGATCAGCCCCAGCATTTT.

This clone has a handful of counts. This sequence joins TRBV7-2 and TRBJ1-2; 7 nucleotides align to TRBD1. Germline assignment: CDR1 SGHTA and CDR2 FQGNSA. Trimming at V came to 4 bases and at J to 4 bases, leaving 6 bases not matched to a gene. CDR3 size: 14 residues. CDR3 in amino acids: CASSSLDRAYGYTF. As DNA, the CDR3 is TGTGCCAGCAGCTCCCTCGACAGGGCCTATGGCTACACCTTC.

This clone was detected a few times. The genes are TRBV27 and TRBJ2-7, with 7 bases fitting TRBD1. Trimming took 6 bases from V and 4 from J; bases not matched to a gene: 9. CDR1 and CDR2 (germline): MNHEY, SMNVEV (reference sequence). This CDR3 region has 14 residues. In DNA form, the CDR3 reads TGTGCCAGCAGCCCCCGACAGGGCCCTTACGAGCAGTACTTC. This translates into CASSPRQGPYEQYF.

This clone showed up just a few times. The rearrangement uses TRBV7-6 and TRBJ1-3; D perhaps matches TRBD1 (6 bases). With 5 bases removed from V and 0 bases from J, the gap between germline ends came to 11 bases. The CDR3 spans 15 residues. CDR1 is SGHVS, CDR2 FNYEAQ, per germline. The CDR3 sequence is CASSRTQGSGNTIYF. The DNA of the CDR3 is TGTGCCAGCAGCCGTACACAGGGCTCTGGAAACACCATATATTTT.

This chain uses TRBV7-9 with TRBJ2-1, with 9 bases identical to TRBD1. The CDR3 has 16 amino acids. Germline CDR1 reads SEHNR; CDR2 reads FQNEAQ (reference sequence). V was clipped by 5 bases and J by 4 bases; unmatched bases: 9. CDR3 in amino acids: CASSRLTGTGYNEQFF. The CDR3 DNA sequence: TGTGCCAGCAGCCGCCTGACCGGGACAGGGTACAATGAGCAGTTCTTC.